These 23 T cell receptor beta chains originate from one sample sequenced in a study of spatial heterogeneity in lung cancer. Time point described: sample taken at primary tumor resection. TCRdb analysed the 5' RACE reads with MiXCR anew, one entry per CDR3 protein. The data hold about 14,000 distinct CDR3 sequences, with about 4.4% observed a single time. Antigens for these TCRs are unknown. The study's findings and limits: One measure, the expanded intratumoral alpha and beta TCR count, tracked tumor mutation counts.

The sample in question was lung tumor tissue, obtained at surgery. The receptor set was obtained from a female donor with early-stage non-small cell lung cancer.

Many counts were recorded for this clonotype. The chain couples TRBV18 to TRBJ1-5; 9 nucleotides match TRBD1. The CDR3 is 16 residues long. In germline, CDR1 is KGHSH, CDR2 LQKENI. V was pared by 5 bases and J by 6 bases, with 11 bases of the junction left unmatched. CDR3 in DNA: TGTGCCAGCTCAGCCACCACAGGGACAGGGAGTCAGCCCCAGCATTTT. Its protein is CASSATTGTGSQPQHF.

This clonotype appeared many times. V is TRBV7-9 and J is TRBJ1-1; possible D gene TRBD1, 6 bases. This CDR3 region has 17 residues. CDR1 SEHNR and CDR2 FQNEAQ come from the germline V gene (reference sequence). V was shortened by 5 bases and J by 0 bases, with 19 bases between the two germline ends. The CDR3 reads CASSNRVSAGLNTEAFF. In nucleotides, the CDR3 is TGTGCCAGCAGCAACAGGGTTTCCGCAGGGTTGAACACTGAAGCTTTCTTT.

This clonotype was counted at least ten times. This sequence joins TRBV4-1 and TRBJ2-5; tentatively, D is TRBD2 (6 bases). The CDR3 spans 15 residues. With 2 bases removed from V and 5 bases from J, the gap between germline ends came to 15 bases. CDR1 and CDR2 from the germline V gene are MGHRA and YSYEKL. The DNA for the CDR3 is TGCGCCAGCAGCCAAACGCTTAGCGGAGGGGAGACCCAGTACTTC. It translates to CASSQTLSGGETQYF.

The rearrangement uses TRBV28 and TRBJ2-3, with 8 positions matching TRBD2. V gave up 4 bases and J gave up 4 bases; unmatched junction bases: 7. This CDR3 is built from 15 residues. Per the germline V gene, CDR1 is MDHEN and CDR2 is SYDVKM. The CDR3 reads CASSSPLAGADTQYF. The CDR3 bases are TGTGCCAGCAGTTCACCCCTAGCGGGCGCAGATACGCAGTATTTT.

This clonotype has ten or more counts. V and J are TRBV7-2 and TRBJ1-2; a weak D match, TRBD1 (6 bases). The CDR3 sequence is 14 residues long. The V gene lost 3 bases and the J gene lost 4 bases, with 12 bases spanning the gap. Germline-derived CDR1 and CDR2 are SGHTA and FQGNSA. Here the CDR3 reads CASSFVDRSYGYTF. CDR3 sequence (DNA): TGTGCCAGCAGCTTTGTCGACAGGTCCTATGGCTACACCTTC.

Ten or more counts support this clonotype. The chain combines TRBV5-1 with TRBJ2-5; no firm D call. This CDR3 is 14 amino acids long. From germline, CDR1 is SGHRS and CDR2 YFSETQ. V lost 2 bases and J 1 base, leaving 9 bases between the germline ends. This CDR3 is CASSFGPSQETQYF. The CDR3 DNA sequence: TGCGCCAGCAGCTTCGGGCCATCCCAAGAGACCCAGTACTTC.

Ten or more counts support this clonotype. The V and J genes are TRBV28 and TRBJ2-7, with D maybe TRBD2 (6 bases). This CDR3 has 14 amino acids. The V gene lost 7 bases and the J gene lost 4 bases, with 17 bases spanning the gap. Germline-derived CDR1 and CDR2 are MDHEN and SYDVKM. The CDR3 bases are TGTGCCAGCATTTCGCCCGGGGGTCGGTACGAGCAGTACTTC. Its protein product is CASISPGGRYEQYF.

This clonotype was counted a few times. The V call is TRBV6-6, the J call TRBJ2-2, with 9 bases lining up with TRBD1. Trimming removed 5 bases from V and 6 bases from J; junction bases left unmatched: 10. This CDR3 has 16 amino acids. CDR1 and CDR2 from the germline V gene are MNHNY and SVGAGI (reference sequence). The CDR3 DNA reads TGTGCCAGCAGTCCTACCGGGACAGGGTATCCCGGGGAGCTGTTTTTT. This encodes CASSPTGTGYPGELFF.

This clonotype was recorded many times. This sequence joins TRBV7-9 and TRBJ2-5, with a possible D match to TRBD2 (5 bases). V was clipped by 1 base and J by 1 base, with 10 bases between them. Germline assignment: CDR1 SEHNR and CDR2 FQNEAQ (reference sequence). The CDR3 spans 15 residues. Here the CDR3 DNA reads TGTGCCAGCAGCTTAGTTGGTGGACTCCAAGAGACCCAGTACTTC. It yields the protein CASSLVGGLQETQYF.

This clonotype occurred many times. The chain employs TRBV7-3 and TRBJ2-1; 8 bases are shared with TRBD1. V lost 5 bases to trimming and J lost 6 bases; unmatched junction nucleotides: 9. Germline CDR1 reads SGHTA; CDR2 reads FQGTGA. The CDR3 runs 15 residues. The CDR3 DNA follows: TGTGCCAGCAGCCCCGACAGGGGATCAGGCAATGAGCAGTTCTTC. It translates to CASSPDRGSGNEQFF.

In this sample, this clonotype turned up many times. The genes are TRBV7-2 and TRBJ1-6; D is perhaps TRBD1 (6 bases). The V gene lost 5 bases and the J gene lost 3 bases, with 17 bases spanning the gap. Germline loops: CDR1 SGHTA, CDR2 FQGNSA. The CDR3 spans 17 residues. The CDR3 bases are TGTGCCAGCAGCGAACAGGGAATTTTCGGCTATAATTCACCCCTCCACTTT. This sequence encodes CASSEQGIFGYNSPLHF. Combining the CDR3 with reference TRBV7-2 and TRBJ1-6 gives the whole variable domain GAGVSQSPSNKVTEKGKDVELRCDPISGHTALYWYRQSLGQGLEFLIYFQGNSAPDKSGLPSDRFSAERTGGSVSTLTIQRTQQEDSAVYLCASSEQGIFGYNSPLHFGNGTRLTVT.

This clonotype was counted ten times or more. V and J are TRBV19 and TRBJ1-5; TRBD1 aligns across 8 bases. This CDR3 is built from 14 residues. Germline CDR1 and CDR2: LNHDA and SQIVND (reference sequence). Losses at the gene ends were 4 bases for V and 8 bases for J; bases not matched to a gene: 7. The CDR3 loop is CASSRAGGEKPQHF. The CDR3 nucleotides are TGTGCCAGTAGTAGGGCAGGGGGCGAAAAGCCCCAGCATTTT.

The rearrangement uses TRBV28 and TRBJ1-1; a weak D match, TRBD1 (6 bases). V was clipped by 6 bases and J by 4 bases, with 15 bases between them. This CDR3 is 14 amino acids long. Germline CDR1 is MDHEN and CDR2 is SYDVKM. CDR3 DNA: TGTGCCAGCAGACGTTGGGGGCCAGGCACTGAAGCTTTCTTT. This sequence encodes CASRRWGPGTEAFF.

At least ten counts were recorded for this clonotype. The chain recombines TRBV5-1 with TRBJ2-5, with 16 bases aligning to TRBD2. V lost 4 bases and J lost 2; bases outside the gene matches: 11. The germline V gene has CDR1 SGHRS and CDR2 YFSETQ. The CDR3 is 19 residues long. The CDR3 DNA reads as TGCGCCAGCAGCACCGTCCCGGGACTAGCGGGGGGGCGACAAGAGACCCAGTACTTC. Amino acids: CASSTVPGLAGGRQETQYF.

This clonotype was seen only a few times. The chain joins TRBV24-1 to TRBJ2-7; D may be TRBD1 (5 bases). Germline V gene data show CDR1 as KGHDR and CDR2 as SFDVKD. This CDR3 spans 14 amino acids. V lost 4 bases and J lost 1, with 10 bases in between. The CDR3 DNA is TGTGCCACCAGTGACCCCGACAGATCCTACGAGCAGTACTTC. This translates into CATSDPDRSYEQYF.

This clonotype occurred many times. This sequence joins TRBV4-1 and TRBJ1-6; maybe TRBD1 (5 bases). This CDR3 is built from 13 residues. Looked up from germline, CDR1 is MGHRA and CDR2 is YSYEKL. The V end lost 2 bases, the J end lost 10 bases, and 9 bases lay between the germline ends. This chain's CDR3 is CASSQMRDSPLHF. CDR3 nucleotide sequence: TGCGCCAGCAGCCAAATGCGGGACTCACCCCTCCACTTT.

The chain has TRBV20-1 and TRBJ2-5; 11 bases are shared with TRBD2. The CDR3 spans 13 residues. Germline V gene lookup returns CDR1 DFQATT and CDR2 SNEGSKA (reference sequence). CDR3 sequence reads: CGASGGLQETQYF. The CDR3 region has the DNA TGCGGGGCTAGCGGGGGGCTTCAAGAGACCCAGTACTTC.

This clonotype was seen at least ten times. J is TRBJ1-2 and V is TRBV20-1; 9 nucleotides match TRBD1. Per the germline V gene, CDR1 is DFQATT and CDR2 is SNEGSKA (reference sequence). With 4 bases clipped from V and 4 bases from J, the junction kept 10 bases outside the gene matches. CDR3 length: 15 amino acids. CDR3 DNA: TGCAGTGCTAACCAGCCGACAGGGGGAGGCTATGGCTACACCTTC. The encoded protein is CSANQPTGGGYGYTF.

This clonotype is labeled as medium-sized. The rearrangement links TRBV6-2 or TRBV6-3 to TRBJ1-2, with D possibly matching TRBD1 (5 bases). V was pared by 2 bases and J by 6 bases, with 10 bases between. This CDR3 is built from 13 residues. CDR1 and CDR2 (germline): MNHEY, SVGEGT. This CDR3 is CASSYKGPHGYTF. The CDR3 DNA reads TGTGCCAGCAGTTACAAGGGGCCCCATGGCTACACCTTC.

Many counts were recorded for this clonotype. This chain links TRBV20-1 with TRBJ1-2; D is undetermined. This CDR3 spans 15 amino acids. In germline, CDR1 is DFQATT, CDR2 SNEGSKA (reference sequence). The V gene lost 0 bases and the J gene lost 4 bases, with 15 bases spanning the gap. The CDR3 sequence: CSARDRFKAGYGYTF. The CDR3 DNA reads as TGCAGTGCTAGAGATCGATTTAAGGCTGGCTATGGCTACACCTTC.

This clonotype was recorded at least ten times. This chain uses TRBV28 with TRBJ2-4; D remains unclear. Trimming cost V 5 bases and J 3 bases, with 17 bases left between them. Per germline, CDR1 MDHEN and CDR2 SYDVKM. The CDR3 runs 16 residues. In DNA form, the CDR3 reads TGTGCCAGCAGTCCCCTTGGTCATATACTCAAAAACATTCAGTACTTC. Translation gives CASSPLGHILKNIQYF.

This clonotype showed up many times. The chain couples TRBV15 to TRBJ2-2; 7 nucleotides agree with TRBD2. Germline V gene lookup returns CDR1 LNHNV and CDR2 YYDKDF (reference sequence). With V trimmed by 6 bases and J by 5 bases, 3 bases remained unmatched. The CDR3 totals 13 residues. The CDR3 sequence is CATRGGWTGELFF. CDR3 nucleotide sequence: TGTGCCACCAGGGGGGGGTGGACCGGGGAGCTGTTTTTT.

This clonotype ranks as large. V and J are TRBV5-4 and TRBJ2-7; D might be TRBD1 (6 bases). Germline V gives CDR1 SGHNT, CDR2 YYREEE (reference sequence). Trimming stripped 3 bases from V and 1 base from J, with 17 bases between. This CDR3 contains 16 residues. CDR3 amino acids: CASSSRVGTWSYEQYF. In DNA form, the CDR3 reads TGTGCCAGCAGCTCCCGAGTGGGGACATGGTCCTACGAGCAGTACTTC. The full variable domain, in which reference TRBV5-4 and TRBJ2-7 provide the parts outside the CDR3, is ETGVTQSPTHLIKTRGQQVTLRCSSQSGHNTVSWYQQALGQGPQFIFQYYREEENGRGNFPPRFSGLQFPNYSSELNVNALELDDSALYLCASSSRVGTWSYEQYFGPGTRLTVT.